These 6 T cell receptor beta chains share one sample of origin, sequenced in a study of OX40 agonist ivuxolimab in advanced cancers. The repertoire was sequenced with immunoSEQ multiplex PCR; TCRdb's copy has only in-frame clones and lacks some. The table lists 42,000 or so clones, approximately 92% of them singletons, with 4% to 5% in the top ten. Source: CD4+ or CD8+ T cells sorted from blood, taken in a trial of the OX40 agonist ivuxolimab. These receptors were obtained from an adult with an advanced solid tumor such as melanoma, head and neck, liver or kidney cancer.

The rearrangement links TRBV19 to TRBJ2-7, with D possibly matching TRBD2 (6 bases). Germline V lookup: CDR1 LNHDA, CDR2 SQIVND (reference sequence). With 7 bases removed from V and 2 bases from J, the gap between germline ends came to 15 bases. CDR3 length: 14 amino acids. The CDR3 sequence is CASNSGGEPYEQYF. In DNA, the CDR3 is TGTGCCAGTAATTCCGGGGGAGAGCCCTACGAGCAGTACTTC.

This clone has only one observation. V usage is TRBV7-9 and J usage is TRBJ1-2; 7 bases fit TRBD1. There are 16 residues in the CDR3. The J segment lost 0 bases and the V segment lost 2 bases, leaving 6 bases of the junction unmatched. Germline V gene lookup returns CDR1 SEHNR and CDR2 FQNEAQ (reference sequence). CDR3 residues: CASSLSGQGANYGYTF. CDR3 bases: TGTGCCAGCAGCTTAAGCGGTCAGGGGGCTAACTATGGCTACACCTTC.

V usage is TRBV11-1 and J usage is TRBJ1-1; 8 positions match TRBD1. CDR1 is SGHAT and CDR2 is FQDESV in the germline V gene (reference sequence). Unmatched junction bases numbered 11, after V lost 5 bases and J lost 6 bases. The CDR3 totals 15 residues. For the CDR3, the DNA is TGTGCCAGCAGCGAGAGACAGGGGCCCAATCCTGAAGCTTTCTTT. Translating gives CASSERQGPNPEAFF. Filled out from reference TRBV11-1 and TRBJ1-1, the complete variable domain reads EAEVAQSPRYKITEKSQAVAFWCDPISGHATLYWYRQILGQGPELLVQFQDESVVDDSQLPKDRFSAERLKGVDSTLKIQPAELGDSAMYLCASSERQGPNPEAFFGQGTRLTVV.

The chain employs TRBV5-1 and TRBJ1-2; D is undetermined. CDR1 SGHRS and CDR2 YFSETQ come from the germline V gene. Trimming cost V 2 bases and J 4 bases, with 15 bases left between them. The CDR3 sequence is 15 residues long. CDR3 DNA sequence: TGCGCCAGCAGCTTCGAACCGGACGGATTCTATGGCTACACCTTC. Its protein product is CASSFEPDGFYGYTF.

The CDR3 DNA sequence: TGTGCCATCAGGGAGGCGTCCACTGAAGCTTTCTTT. Its protein product is CAIREASTEAFF. The chain uses TRBV10-3 and TRBJ1-1; D is unclear. Trimming stripped 6 bases from V and 4 bases from J, with 9 bases between. This CDR3 comprises 12 residues. The germline V gene encodes CDR1 ENHRY and CDR2 SYGVKD.

The rearrangement uses TRBV7-3 and TRBJ2-5, with 7 nucleotides matching TRBD1. This CDR3 has 13 amino acids. V lost 10 bases and J lost 2; bases outside the gene matches: 7. Germline CDR1 reads SGHTA; CDR2 reads FQGTGA. The CDR3 DNA reads TGTGCCACCTCGGGACAGCCTCAAGAGACCCAGTACTTC. Its translation: CATSGQPQETQYF.